Listed here are 22 T cell receptor beta chains from one sample, sequenced in a study of cytomegalovirus exposure and HLA in healthy donors. PCR used 60 Vbeta primers and 13 Jbeta primers. Produced via immunoSEQ multiplex PCR; TCRdb's table is partial and in-frame only. The table includes about 120,000 clones, over 75% detected once. Sequencing was performed on PBMCs. These receptors were collected from a woman aged 18-29 years in good health and CMV-seronegative.

This clone was recorded once. This chain uses TRBV21-1 with TRBJ2-3; TRBD1 reflects the table's D call only, with no check against the DNA. TRBV21-1 is reported as a pseudogene. This CDR3 spans 12 amino acids. CDR3: CANWTGEDTQYF. Here the CDR3 DNA reads TGTGCCAATTGGACAGGGGAGGATACGCAGTATTTT.

As DNA, the CDR3 is TGTGCCAGCAGTTTTAGTCGCATATCTATGAACACTGAAGCTTTCTTT. It encodes CASSFSRISMNTEAFF. V gene TRBV27 combines with J gene TRBJ1-1; D is unclear. Trimming cost V 3 bases and J 0 bases, with 14 bases left between them. The CDR3 has 16 amino acids. Germline V gene lookup returns CDR1 MNHEY and CDR2 SMNVEV (reference sequence).

The chain uses TRBV30 and TRBJ2-3, with a possible D match to TRBD1 (6 bases). Germline V lookup: CDR1 GTSNPN, CDR2 SVGIG (reference sequence). CDR3 length: 12 residues. The DNA for the CDR3 is TGTGCAGGGACACCTAGCACAGATACGCAGTATTTT. Translation gives CAGTPSTDTQYF. The entire variable domain, with the rest obtained from reference TRBV30 and TRBJ2-3, is as follows: SQTIHQWPATLVQPVGSPLSLECTVEGTSNPNLYWYRQAAGRGLQLLFYSVGIGQISSEVPQNLSASRPQDRQFILSSKKLLLSDSGFYLCAGTPSTDTQYFGPGTRLTVL.

The chain has TRBV10-3 and TRBJ1-2, with TRBD1 matching over 7 bases. The V gene's germline CDR1 is ENHRY and CDR2 SYGVKD. The CDR3 loop spans 14 amino acids. Trimming at V came to 5 bases and at J to 2 bases, leaving 5 bases not matched to a gene. Written as DNA, the CDR3 is TGTGCCATCAGTTTCGGGACAGAGAACTATGGCTACACCTTC. Its protein is CAISFGTENYGYTF.

The rearrangement links TRBV5-6 to TRBJ2-2, with D unresolved. V was cut by 5 bases and J by 6 bases, with 20 bases left in between. Germline V gives CDR1 SGHDT, CDR2 YYEEEE. The CDR3 has 16 amino acids. CDR3 DNA: TGTGCCAGCAGTTCACCCCGCTTTCGGCAGGCCGGGGAGCTGTTTTTT. Encoded protein: CASSSPRFRQAGELFF.

This chain connects TRBV7-9 to TRBJ1-1; no clear D gene. Trimming cost V 1 base and J 5 bases, with 14 bases left between them. Germline V gene sequence: CDR1 SEHNR, CDR2 FQNEAQ (reference sequence). This CDR3 has 15 residues. The CDR3 nucleotides read TGTGCCAGCAGCTTAGGTTCGGGGTTGAGGACTGAAGCTTTCTTT. This codes for CASSLGSGLRTEAFF.

This clone has more than one count but fewer than ten. The chain recombines TRBV5-1 with TRBJ2-1; 9 positions match TRBD2. The CDR3 extends over 15 amino acids. The junction had 6 bases not matched to a gene; V was cut back by 0 bases and J by 8 bases. The germline gives CDR1 SGHRS, CDR2 YFSETQ. For the CDR3, the DNA is TGCGCCAGCAGCTTGGCTCGGCGGGAGGGATATGAGCAGTTCTTC. Amino acid sequence: CASSLARREGYEQFF.

The CDR3 DNA follows: TGTGCCAGCAGCCTGTACCAAGAGACCCAGTACTTC. Protein: CASSLYQETQYF. V is TRBV7-2 and J is TRBJ2-5; D unclear. The germline gives CDR1 SGHTA, CDR2 FQGNSA. There are 12 residues in the CDR3. V lost 5 bases and J lost 0, with 4 bases in between.

The CDR3 DNA reads TGTGCCAGCAGTCGACTAGCGGGGGGGACCGGGGAGCTGTTTTTT. Its protein product is CASSRLAGGTGELFF. The gene calls are TRBV6-4 and TRBJ2-2, with 14 nucleotides matching TRBD2. V was clipped by 5 bases and J by 5 bases; unmatched bases: 1. The CDR3 is 15 amino acids. CDR1 MRHNA and CDR2 SNTAGT come from the germline V gene.

V gene TRBV15 combines with J gene TRBJ1-1; D is unclear. Trimming took 3 bases from V and 0 from J, leaving 8 bases between them. The CDR3 totals 14 residues. Germline V gives CDR1 LNHNV, CDR2 YYDKDF (reference sequence). The CDR3 loop is CATSSSRVNTEAFF. The CDR3 DNA is TGTGCCACCAGCAGCTCGCGTGTGAACACTGAAGCTTTCTTT.

This chain links TRBV4-3 with TRBJ2-7; a weak D match, TRBD2 (5 bases). The CDR3 is 15 amino acids. Trimming shortened V by 2 bases and J by 4 bases, and 15 bases separated the two germline ends. Germline-derived CDR1 and CDR2 are LGHNA and YSLEER. CDR3 in DNA: TGCGCCAGCAGCCAACGGGCCGCCGAGGGTTACGAGCAGTACTTC. Protein sequence: CASSQRAAEGYEQYF.

This clone was detected only a few times. The chain links TRBV7-2 to TRBJ2-3; 9 nucleotides align to TRBD2. CDR3 size: 15 residues. Germline CDR1 reads SGHTA; CDR2 reads FQGNSA. Trimming removed 4 bases from V and 1 base from J; junction bases left unmatched: 3. CDR3: CASSSRTSGTDTQYF. The CDR3 DNA reads as TGTGCCAGCAGCTCCAGGACTAGCGGCACAGATACGCAGTATTTT.

V is TRBV6-5 and J is TRBJ2-1; 8 bases are shared with TRBD2. With V trimmed by 8 bases and J by 2 bases, 8 bases remained unmatched. Per the germline V gene, CDR1 is MNHEY and CDR2 is SVGAGI. The CDR3 runs 15 residues. CDR3 sequence (DNA): TGTGCCAGCGGCAGAAGCGGGAGCGCCTACAATGAGCAGTTCTTC. This sequence encodes CASGRSGSAYNEQFF.

The chain employs TRBV4-1 and TRBJ2-7, with TRBD1 matching 9 bases. J was trimmed by 3 bases and V by 3 bases; bases with no gene match: 9. The CDR3 runs to 16 residues. Germline lookup yields CDR1 MGHRA and CDR2 YSYEKL. The CDR3 here is CASSQEPGQGNYEQYF. The CDR3 DNA is TGCGCCAGCAGCCAGGAACCGGGACAGGGTAACTACGAGCAGTACTTC.

This clone showed up just once. V and J are TRBV4-3 and TRBJ1-1, with D maybe TRBD1 (5 bases). This CDR3 has 15 residues. Deletions cut 4 bases from V and 7 bases from J, with 19 bases between. Germline values: CDR1 LGHNA, CDR2 YSLEER. CDR3 nucleotides: TGCGCCAGCAGCCTCGAATCCGAGCGGGGACTTGAAGCTTTCTTT. Residues: CASSLESERGLEAFF.

The V gene is TRBV7-6, the J gene TRBJ1-1, with D possibly being TRBD1 (6 bases). Germline CDR1 SGHVS, CDR2 FNYEAQ. V gave up 5 bases and J gave up 0 bases, with 22 bases separating them. This CDR3 spans 18 amino acids. The CDR3 nucleotides are TGTGCCAGCAGCCAAGGGGTGGGCAGGGGTAACATGAACACTGAAGCTTTCTTT. Its protein product is CASSQGVGRGNMNTEAFF.

The V and J genes are TRBV7-3 and TRBJ1-1; 7 nucleotides agree with TRBD1. The CDR3 is 14 amino acids. V shed 5 bases, J shed 5 bases, and the junction held 8 bases outside the gene matches. CDR1 SGHTA and CDR2 FQGTGA come from the germline V gene. CDR3 coding DNA: TGTGCCAGCAGCGCCACAGGGGTCGAAACTGAAGCTTTCTTT. Translated, it gives CASSATGVETEAFF.

The chain combines TRBV18 with TRBJ1-3; no clear D gene. CDR3 length: 16 residues. CDR1 and CDR2 from the germline V gene are KGHSH and LQKENI. Trimming took 0 bases from V and 2 from J, leaving 11 bases between them. The CDR3 bases are TGTGCCAGCTCACCACCCAGTTCCACCACTGGAAACACCATATATTTT. Residues: CASSPPSSTTGNTIYF.

This clone was counted once. One end of the junction does not line up with germline, which may come from a read error. V usage is TRBV5-4 and J usage is TRBJ2-5; possibly TRBD1 for D (5 bases). Germline V CDR1 and CDR2: SGHNT, YYREEE (reference sequence). This CDR3 spans 14 amino acids. This CDR3 is CASSLVTAQEAQYF. The CDR3 nucleotides are TGTGCCAGCAGCTTGGTGACAGCCCAAGAGGCCCAGTACTTC.

The chain joins TRBV5-4 to TRBJ1-2; no clear D. Trimming removed 4 bases at V and 5 bases at J, with 18 bases between. There are 15 residues in the CDR3. Germline V lookup: CDR1 SGHNT, CDR2 YYREEE (reference sequence). As DNA, the CDR3 is TGTGCCAGCAGCCCAACCCAGGAAGTGCTGTATGGCTACACCTTC. This translates into CASSPTQEVLYGYTF.

This clone has only a few counts. V and J are TRBV5-5 and TRBJ1-2; 10 nucleotides line up with TRBD1. Germline V gives CDR1 SGHKS, CDR2 YYEKEE (reference sequence). CDR3 length equals 18 residues. V lost 3 bases and J lost 4; bases outside the gene matches: 15. The chain's CDR3 is CASSYGGTGALPVYGYTF. CDR3 DNA: TGTGCCAGCAGCTACGGGGGGACAGGGGCCCTCCCGGTCTATGGCTACACCTTC.

The chain employs TRBV21-1 and TRBJ2-5; the table assigns TRBD1, which was not confirmed against the DNA. TRBV21-1 is a documented pseudogene. The CDR3 totals 13 residues. CDR3 nucleotide sequence: TGTGCCAGCTACCACAGCTCGCAAGAGACCCAGTACTTC. It yields the protein CASYHSSQETQYF.